This T cell receptor (beta chain) was observed in a study of glioma-infiltrating T cells. TCR alpha and beta CDR3 regions were amplified from RNA using iRepertoire nested multiplex PCR. For one-step reverse transcription and amplification, 100-400 ng of tissue mRNA or PBMC total RNA was used. One entry per CDR3 protein results from TCRdb running MiXCR on the multiplex PCR reads. This sample has approximately 120,000 distinct CDR3 sequences, with 23% found just once. With respect to this clonotype: Its antigen is unknown.

Study observations and caveats: Only very few CDR3 sequences appeared in both tissue and blood. Above-expected tissue-blood divergence occurred in all gliomas, most in low-grade ones.

The CDR3 sequence is 14 residues long. V shed 0 bases and J shed 3 bases, with 6 bases lying between them. Germline values: CDR1 LGHDT, CDR2 YNNKEL (reference sequence). The source is a human donor with low-grade glioma or glioblastoma, undergoing nonglioma brain surgery, or in good health (not recorded which). Sequences were obtained from glioma tissue, nonneoplastic brain tissue, or PBMCs (not recorded which). The chain recombines TRBV3-1 with TRBJ2-1, with D perhaps matching TRBD1 (5 bases). The CDR3 loop reads CASSQDRVYNEQFF. Written as DNA, the CDR3 is TGTGCCAGCAGCCAAGACAGGGTCTACAATGAGCAGTTCTTC.